This T cell receptor beta chain was identified during a study of blood T cell repertoires in COVID-19. For the study at large: Samples of COVID-19 (acute and convalescent) were obtained from the United States, Italy and Spain. Sources were T cells, B-cell-depleted T cells, or PBMCs; the material itself was cDNA or gDNA.

The CDR3 has 14 amino acids. V lost 3 bases, J lost 3 bases, and 1 base stayed unmatched. Per germline, CDR1 KGHSH and CDR2 LQKENI. Original handling: Reference gene primer amplification gave nucleated cell count estimates. Sequencing used immunoSEQ multiplex PCR; TCRdb keeps in-frame clones, though not all of them. D and trimming were read from the DNA, whereas the V and J calls and clone size are those reported in that table. The sample contains hundreds of thousands of clones, 65% to 90% of which appear only once. The origin of this receptor is a human donor in a cohort sampled during active COVID-19. Sequenced sample: peripheral blood. The V and J genes are TRBV18 and TRBJ2-7; 11 bases are shared with TRBD2. The CDR3: CASSPGTSGYEQYF. The CDR3, as DNA: TGTGCCAGCTCACCTGGGACTAGCGGCTACGAGCAGTACTTC.